Given below is one T cell receptor (beta chain) in context. What it binds is unknown. This specimen belongs to a study of memory CD4+ T cells and cytomegalovirus serostatus. For the study at large: Of the healthy Belgian adults, 9 were CMV seropositive and about two dozen seronegative.

CDR1 is MDHEN, CDR2 SYDVKM, per germline. This CDR3 contains 20 residues. V was pared by 3 bases and J by 9 bases, with 20 bases of the junction left unmatched. Single viable CD3+CD4+CD8-CD45RO+ cells were sorted as the memory CD4+ T cells. The authors' processing: After removing out-of-frame reads, around 2.2 million distinct TCRbeta sequences remained. Generated by immunoSEQ multiplex PCR, the TCRdb table keeps only in-frame clones and is missing some. The V and J calls and clone size are taken from that table; D and trimming were inferred from the DNA. This table holds about 59,000 clones, roughly 77% found once. Study-level points and caveats: CD4+ memory repertoires contained about 40% of the roughly 150 reported CMV TCRbeta sequences. Repertoires predicted CMV serostatus with median bootstrapped AUC of roughly 0.96.

The sequence derives from an adult in good health and CMV-seronegative. Sequenced material: memory CD4+ T cells from blood. V gene TRBV28 combines with J gene TRBJ2-1, with 13 nucleotides matching TRBD2. The CDR3, as DNA: TGTGCCAGCAGTTTCCAAGAGGGACGTAGACTAGCGGGAGGCGTTTTTGAGCAGTTCTTC. It codes for CASSFQEGRRLAGGVFEQFF.